Listed below are T cell receptor beta chains from one sample, sequenced in a study of blood T cell repertoires in COVID-19. Method: immunoSEQ multiplex PCR; TCRdb's copy keeps in-frame clones and lacks some. The table records tens of thousands of clones, approximately 86% of them present only once. Input material: peripheral blood. Receptor source: a man aged 60 to 69 with acute or convalescent COVID-19. Each CDR3 is given with its conserved first and last residue. A D gene is named only where the DNA matches it firmly. Clone size is shown for a subset of rows, as once, few, many or a class of expanded clone.

TRBJ2-1	TRBD2	-	TRBV5-1	TGCGCCAGCAGCTTGGTGGGGGCGGGAGGCTTTAATGAGCAGTTCTTC	CASSLVGAGGFNEQFF
TRBJ1-6	TRBD1	once	TRBV19	TGTGCCAGTAGTCCATCAACCGGGACAGAAGATCGTTCACCCCTCCACTTT	CASSPSTGTEDRSPLHF
TRBJ1-2	-	-	TRBV6-5	TGTGCCAGCAGTCCTAGGACAGTCTACTATGGCTACACCTTC	CASSPRTVYYGYTF
TRBJ1-1	TRBD1	-	TRBV3-1/TRBV3-2	TGTGCCAGCAGCCCCGGAGACAGGGTCGGGACTGAAGCTTTCTTT	CASSPGDRVGTEAFF
TRBJ1-6	TRBD1	-	TRBV4-2	TGTGCCAGCAGCCTAGGGACAGCAAATAATTCACCCCTCCACTTT	CASSLGTANNSPLHF
TRBJ1-1	-	-	TRBV10-3	TGTGCCATCAGTACTGAACGGTTGAACACTGAAGCTTTCTTT	CAISTERLNTEAFF
TRBJ2-4	TRBD2	-	TRBV7-2	TGTGCCAGCAGCTCGTTTCCCCGGGGGGGCTTGAACATTCAGTACTTC	CASSSFPRGGLNIQYF
TRBJ1-2	-	-	TRBV4-2	TGTGCCAGCAGCCAAGATGCGGCGGAGAACTATGGCTACACCTTC	CASSQDAAENYGYTF
TRBJ1-1	-	-	TRBV6-5	TGTGCCAGCACCCGCAGCGGCGGGACTGAAGCTTTCTTT	CASTRSGGTEAFF
TRBJ2-1	TRBD2	once	TRBV4-2	TGTGCCAGCAGCCAAGAGCGGGAGGCCGTCCATGAGCAGTTCTTC	CASSQEREAVHEQFF
TRBJ2-3	-	-	TRBV18	TGTGCCAGTGGGACACCTAGCACAGATACGCAGTATTTT	CASGTPSTDTQYF
TRBJ2-6	-	-	TRBV7-6	TGTGCCAGCAGCTTATTGGGGGGTCGTTCCGGCTCTGGGGCCAACGTCCTGACTTTC	CASSLLGGRSGSGANVLTF
TRBJ1-6	-	few	TRBV5-4	TGTGCCAGCAGCTTGGCACAGAATAATTCACCCCTCCACTTT	CASSLAQNNSPLHF
TRBJ2-7	-	-	TRBV10-1	TGCGCCAGCAGTGAGTCGCCCTCAGACAGGTCCTCCTACGAGCAGTACTTC	CASSESPSDRSSYEQYF
TRBJ2-1	TRBD2	-	TRBV4-3	TGCGCCAGCAGCCAATGGCTAGCGGGGGGTTACAATGAGCAGTTCTTC	CASSQWLAGGYNEQFF
TRBJ2-5	-	-	TRBV6-5	TGTGCCAGCAGCACAGGGGGGGCGGAGACCCAGTACTTC	CASSTGGAETQYF
TRBJ2-7	TRBD2	-	TRBV7-2	TGTGCCAGCAGCCCGAGCGGGGGGTTAATGTACGAGCAGTACTTC	CASSPSGGLMYEQYF
TRBJ1-5	-	-	TRBV4-3	TGCGCCAGCAGCCAAGATTTAATGAGTCAGCCCCAGCATTTT	CASSQDLMSQPQHF
TRBJ1-1	-	-	TRBV7-9	TGTGCCAGCAGCCCCTTGGCAGGGGAAACTGAAGCTTTCTTT	CASSPLAGETEAFF
TRBJ2-2	TRBD2	-	TRBV18	TGTGCCAGCACGCCGGGACTAGCGCCTCCCGGGGAGCTGTTTTTT	CASTPGLAPPGELFF
TRBJ2-1	TRBD2	-	TRBV9	TGTGCCAGCAGCGTAGACGGGGGGAGCTCCTACAATGAGCAGTTCTTC	CASSVDGGSSYNEQFF
TRBJ2-1	-	-	TRBV7-7	TGTGCTAGCAGCTTAACCCCAGGTTACTACAATGAGCAGTTCTTC	CASSLTPGYYNEQFF
TRBJ1-5	TRBD1	-	TRBV2	TGTGCCAGCAGTGGGACAGGGGGTGGCAATCAGCCCCAGCATTTT	CASSGTGGGNQPQHF
TRBJ2-2	TRBD2	-	TRBV19	TGTGCCACCGTGAACCGTAAACTAGCGGGTGACACCGGGGAGCTGTTTTTT	CATVNRKLAGDTGELFF
TRBJ2-7	-	-	TRBV6-5	TGTGCCAGCAGGAGTCGGGGTAGTACCTCGTTCGAGCAGTACTTC	CASRSRGSTSFEQYF
TRBJ2-5	-	-	TRBV10-1	TGCGCCAGCCCAGCGTTCGGGGAAGAGACCCAGTACTTC	CASPAFGEETQYF
TRBJ1-2	-	-	TRBV7-9	TGTGCCAGCAGCTCTCTGGACAAAGCTGGCTACACCTTC	CASSSLDKAGYTF
TRBJ1-5	TRBD1	-	TRBV4-3	TGCGCCAGCAGCCAAGATGGGACAGGGGGCACTCAGCCCCAGCATTTT	CASSQDGTGGTQPQHF